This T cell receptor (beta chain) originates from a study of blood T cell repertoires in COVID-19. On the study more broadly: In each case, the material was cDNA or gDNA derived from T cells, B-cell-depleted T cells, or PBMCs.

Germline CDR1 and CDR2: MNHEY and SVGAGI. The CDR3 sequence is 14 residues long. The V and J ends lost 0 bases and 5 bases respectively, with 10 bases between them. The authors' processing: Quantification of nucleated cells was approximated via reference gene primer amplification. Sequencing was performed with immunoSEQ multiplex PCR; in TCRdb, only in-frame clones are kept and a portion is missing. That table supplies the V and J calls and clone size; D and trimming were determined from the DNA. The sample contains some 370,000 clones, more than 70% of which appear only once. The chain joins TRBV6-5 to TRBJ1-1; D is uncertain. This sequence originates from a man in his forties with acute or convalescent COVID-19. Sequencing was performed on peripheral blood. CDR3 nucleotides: TGTGCCAGCAGTTACTCGGTGGCTTGGACTGAAGCTTTCTTT. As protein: CASSYSVAWTEAFF.